This T cell receptor (beta chain) was captured in a study of T cells in Graves' hyperthyroidism and ophthalmopathy. At least 3 on the Clinical Activity Score was recorded for ophthalmopathy patients, who also had NOSPECS grade at least 4 and duration under 3 months. The CDR3 length is 13 residues. Trimming took 5 bases from V and 0 from J, leaving 7 bases between them. Germline CDR1 is ENHRY and CDR2 is SYGVKD. The investigators amplified TCR beta CDR3 regions from RNA transcripts. Initially, a first-round RT-PCR of the TCR CDR3 employed the HTBI primer set. TCRdb fed the multiplex PCR reads into MiXCR, producing one record per CDR3 protein. This sample has 450,000 to 650,000 distinct CDR3 sequences, with 12% to 15% found just once. This clonotype was counted ten times or more.

What was sequenced was blood. V gene TRBV10-3 combines with J gene TRBJ2-5; D not certain. The receptor was isolated from a young woman with Graves' ophthalmopathy. The CDR3 here is CAISTADQETQYF. CDR3 nucleotide sequence: TGTGCCATCAGTACTGCAGACCAAGAGACCCAGTACTTC.